Following are 21 T cell receptor beta chains from one sample sequenced in a study of shared clonotypes between healthy human individuals (dated by TCRdb to 2018 to 2020). The protocol used for the library was the immunoSEQ multiplex PCR assay. TCRdb retrieved this table from immuneACCESS and kept in-frame rearrangements only. Not all clones are present; in checked studies, unresolved V genes account for under half, and no reason is known for the remainder. The table for this sample lists roughly 1,000,000 clones; around 78% of them were counted only once. The biggest ten clones account for more than 0.5% of the sample. The specimen was memory CD4+ T cells from PBMCs. Explained via the paper, the cell subset or site label denotes: CD45RA-negative fraction. These receptors came from a man younger than 35 in good health. Some clones in this sample may be carry-over from other donors' samples.

The chain is built from TRBV6-5 and TRBJ2-1; 8 bases are shared with TRBD2. J lost 10 bases, V lost 4 bases, and 9 bases had no gene match. Germline V CDR1 and CDR2: MNHEY, SVGAGI. This CDR3 is 14 amino acids long. CDR3 in DNA: TGTGCCAGCAGTTCTACTTTCACTAGCGGCGAGCAGTTCTTC. Its protein is CASSSTFTSGEQFF.

The V call is TRBV7-2, the J call TRBJ1-2; D call uncertain. Trimming shortened V by 5 bases and J by 6 bases, and 13 bases separated the two germline ends. This CDR3 comprises 13 residues. Germline V gene lookup returns CDR1 SGHTA and CDR2 FQGNSA. Here the CDR3 DNA reads TGTGCCAGCAGCGGAACTTCGGGGAATGGCTACACCTTC. Amino acid sequence: CASSGTSGNGYTF.

This clone has only one observation. J is TRBJ1-4 and V is TRBV27; D gene uncertain. With 3 bases removed from V and 3 bases from J, the gap between germline ends came to 14 bases. The germline CDR1 and CDR2 sequences are MNHEY and SMNVEV (reference sequence). The CDR3 consists of 16 residues. CDR3 in amino acids: CASSFGSTSANEKLFF. The CDR3 DNA sequence: TGTGCCAGCAGTTTCGGCAGCACCTCGGCTAATGAAAAACTGTTTTTT.

This rearrangement joins TRBV2 to TRBJ1-2; 7 bases map to TRBD1. Germline V gene sequence: CDR1 SNHLY, CDR2 FYNNEI. The ends lost 2 bases at V and 6 bases at J; junction bases unmatched: 12. CDR3 length: 16 residues. The CDR3 region has the DNA TGTGCCAGCAGTGAAAAAGCGACAGGGTCGTACCATGGCTACACCTTC. This gives the protein CASSEKATGSYHGYTF.

This clone was recorded a few times. This sample includes further DNA sequences coding for the same CDR3. The chain employs TRBV30 and TRBJ1-3, with TRBD1 as a possible D gene (6 bases). Germline V gene lookup returns CDR1 GTSNPN and CDR2 SVGIG (reference sequence). V was trimmed by 4 bases and J by 0 bases, leaving 10 bases between them. The CDR3 spans 14 residues. CDR3 DNA sequence: TGTGCCTGGACGACAGGCTTCTCTGGAAACACCATATATTTT. It is translated as CAWTTGFSGNTIYF.

The J gene is TRBJ1-5, the V gene TRBV12-5; TRBD1 might be the D (5 bases). CDR1 is LGHNT, CDR2 FRNRAP, per germline. The V end was cut by 7 bases, the J end by 4 bases, with 11 bases between. The CDR3 sequence is 13 residues long. CDR3 residues: CASAPGLNQPQHF. CDR3 nucleotide sequence: TGTGCTAGTGCTCCGGGACTAAATCAGCCCCAGCATTTT.

The chain has TRBV5-6 and TRBJ1-2; a weak D match, TRBD1 (5 bases). CDR3 size: 13 residues. Trimming took off 1 base at V and 4 bases at J, with 8 bases between the two ends. Germline CDR1 and CDR2: SGHDT and YYEEEE. DNA for the CDR3: TGTGCCAGCAGCTTGTTTCAGGGCTATGGCTACACCTTC. This translates into CASSLFQGYGYTF.

The rearrangement joins TRBV9 to TRBJ2-5, with D perhaps matching TRBD2 (5 bases). The V gene lost 0 bases and the J gene lost 2 bases, with 11 bases spanning the gap. The germline V gene has CDR1 SGDLS and CDR2 YYNGEE. The CDR3 is made up of 15 amino acids. As DNA, the CDR3 is TGTGCCAGCAGCGTAGGTCCAGCGGTTCAAGAGACCCAGTACTTC. Protein sequence: CASSVGPAVQETQYF.

This clone was observed a single time. Here the CDR3 DNA reads TGTGCCTGGAGTCACGGACAGCCGAGTAGTACCCTCCACTTT. Amino acids: CAWSHGQPSSTLHF. The chain joins TRBV30 to TRBJ1-6, with D tentatively TRBD1 (6 bases). The CDR3 contains 14 residues. V was shortened by 2 bases and J by 14 bases, with 19 bases between the two germline ends. CDR1 and CDR2 from the germline V gene are GTSNPN and SVGIG (reference sequence).

The chain has TRBV14 and TRBJ2-3, with 14 positions matching TRBD2. The DNA end is a closer match to TRBJ2-1, so the J assignment may be wrong. The CDR3 has 19 residues. Germline V gives CDR1 SGHDN, CDR2 FVKESK. The CDR3 is CASSRTGTSGSSSYNEQFF. CDR3 nucleotides: TGTGCCAGCTCACGAACCGGGACTAGCGGGAGTAGCTCCTACAATGAGCAGTTCTTC.

The V gene is TRBV2, the J gene TRBJ2-2; 8 bases are shared with TRBD1. CDR1 and CDR2 from the germline V gene are SNHLY and FYNNEI. CDR3 size: 13 residues. V lost 6 bases, J lost 7 bases, and 4 bases stayed unmatched. The CDR3 here is CASRDRADGELFF. As DNA, the CDR3 is TGTGCCAGCAGGGACAGGGCGGACGGGGAGCTGTTTTTT.

The gene calls are TRBV28 and TRBJ1-5, with 7 bases matching TRBD1. The CDR3 is made up of 19 amino acids. The V gene end was trimmed by 5 bases and the J gene end by 2 bases; junction bases not matched to a gene: 18. Germline lookup yields CDR1 MDHEN and CDR2 SYDVKM. CDR3 protein: CASSTDRDGSLYRNQPQHF. The CDR3 bases are TGTGCCAGCAGTACCGACAGGGATGGTTCTCTATATCGCAATCAGCCCCAGCATTTT.

V is TRBV6-1 and J is TRBJ2-4, with D uncertain. Per the germline V gene, CDR1 is MNHNS and CDR2 is SASEGT. The CDR3 is 13 amino acids. The V end lost 2 bases, the J end lost 7 bases, and 9 bases lay between the germline ends. The DNA for the CDR3 is TGTGCCAGCAGTGAAATCGCCCTGAACATTCAGTACTTC. Protein sequence: CASSEIALNIQYF.

This clone has only one observation. The chain couples TRBV27 to TRBJ2-4, with no clear D. Germline V gene sequence: CDR1 MNHEY, CDR2 SMNVEV (reference sequence). Between the trimmed V and J ends, which lost 5 bases and 5 bases, there was a span of 19 bases. The CDR3 sequence is 16 residues long. In DNA, the CDR3 is TGTGCCAGCAGTAAAGGGCCCGACCCACCTCAAAACATTCAGTACTTC. Its protein product is CASSKGPDPPQNIQYF.

There are a few counts of this clone. This chain uses TRBV4-2 with TRBJ2-3, with D unclear. V was shortened by 1 base and J by 0 bases, with 11 bases between the two germline ends. From germline, CDR1 is LGHNA and CDR2 YNFKEQ. The CDR3 extends over 16 amino acids. The chain's CDR3 is CASSQARAPSTDTQYF. The CDR3 DNA reads TGTGCCAGCAGCCAAGCAAGGGCTCCTAGCACAGATACGCAGTATTTT.

This clone was picked up a small number of times. The rearrangement uses TRBV7-9 and TRBJ2-1, with 11 bases matching TRBD2. V shed 3 bases, J shed 6 bases, and the junction held 13 bases outside the gene matches. Germline-derived CDR1 and CDR2 are SEHNR and FQNEAQ (reference sequence). The CDR3 is 18 residues long. The CDR3 DNA sequence: TGTGCCAGCAGCTTCCCTCCCCGACTAGCGGGGATTATCAATGAGCAGTTCTTC. As protein: CASSFPPRLAGIINEQFF.

On this clone: The sample contains more than one DNA sequence encoding this CDR3. This chain connects TRBV20-1 to TRBJ2-1; TRBD2 is a possible D gene (6 bases). Germline V CDR1 and CDR2: DFQATT, SNEGSKA (reference sequence). This CDR3 spans 11 amino acids. V gave up 3 bases and J gave up 10 bases, with 10 bases separating them. The CDR3 here is CSARRGNEQFF. CDR3 DNA: TGCAGTGCTAGGCGGGGAAACGAGCAGTTCTTC.

The chain uses TRBV7-3 and TRBJ2-2; unclear D gene. Germline V gene data show CDR1 as SGHTA and CDR2 as FQGTGA. Trimming removed 1 base at V and 0 bases at J, with 6 bases between. The CDR3 consists of 15 residues. As DNA, the CDR3 is TGTGCCAGCAGCTTAAGTAGATCGAACACCGGGGAGCTGTTTTTT. Translation: CASSLSRSNTGELFF.

The rearrangement joins TRBV29-1 to TRBJ1-1; no clear D. The V end lost 6 bases, the J end lost 0 bases, and 8 bases lay between the germline ends. This CDR3 has 12 residues. CDR1 is SQVTM, CDR2 ANQGSEA, per germline. CDR3 in DNA: TGCAGCGTGCTACGCATGAACACTGAAGCTTTCTTT. This codes for CSVLRMNTEAFF.

The rearrangement joins TRBV28 to TRBJ2-1, with 9 bases aligning to TRBD1. The CDR3 runs to 17 residues. Trimming at V came to 5 bases and at J to 6 bases, leaving 14 bases not matched to a gene. Germline lookup yields CDR1 MDHEN and CDR2 SYDVKM. Written as DNA, the CDR3 is TGTGCCAGCAGTCCCAATTGGGGGACAGGGAGGATCAATGAGCAGTTCTTC. Amino acids: CASSPNWGTGRINEQFF.

V is TRBV5-1 and J is TRBJ2-2; 12 bases are a match to TRBD2. This CDR3 contains 16 residues. Germline V lookup: CDR1 SGHRS, CDR2 YFSETQ. V was pared by 4 bases and J by 7 bases, with 8 bases of the junction left unmatched. The CDR3 reads CASSRGTSGFIGELFF. In DNA, the CDR3 is TGCGCCAGCAGCCGAGGGACTAGCGGGTTTATCGGGGAGCTGTTTTTT.